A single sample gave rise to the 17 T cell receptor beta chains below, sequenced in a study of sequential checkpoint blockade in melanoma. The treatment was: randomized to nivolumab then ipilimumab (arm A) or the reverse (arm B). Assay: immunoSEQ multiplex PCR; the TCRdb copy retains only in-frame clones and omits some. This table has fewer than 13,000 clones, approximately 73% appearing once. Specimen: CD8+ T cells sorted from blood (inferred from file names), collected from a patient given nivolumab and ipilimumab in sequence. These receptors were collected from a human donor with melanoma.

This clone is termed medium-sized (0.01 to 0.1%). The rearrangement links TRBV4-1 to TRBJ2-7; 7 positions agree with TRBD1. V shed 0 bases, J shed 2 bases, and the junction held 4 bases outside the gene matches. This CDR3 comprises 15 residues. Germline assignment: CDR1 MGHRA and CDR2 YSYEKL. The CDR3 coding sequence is TGCGCCAGCAGCCAAGAACAGGGGCCAACCTACGAGCAGTACGTC. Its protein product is CASSQEQGPTYEQYV.

The CDR3 DNA reads as TGTGCTAGTGGTTTGGGCCGGGACACAGCTAACACCGGGGAGCTGTTTTTT. Translated, it gives CASGLGRDTANTGELFF. V usage is TRBV12-5 and J usage is TRBJ2-2; D might be TRBD1 (6 bases). The V end lost 1 base, the J end lost 2 bases, and 14 bases lay between the germline ends. The CDR3 length is 17 residues. Germline CDR1 is LGHNT and CDR2 is FRNRAP.

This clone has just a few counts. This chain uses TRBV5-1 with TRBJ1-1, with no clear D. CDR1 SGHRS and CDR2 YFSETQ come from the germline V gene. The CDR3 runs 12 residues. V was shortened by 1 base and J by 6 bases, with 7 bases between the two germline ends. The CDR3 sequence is CASSLNGPEAFF. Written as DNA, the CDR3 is TGCGCCAGCAGCTTGAACGGTCCTGAAGCTTTCTTT.

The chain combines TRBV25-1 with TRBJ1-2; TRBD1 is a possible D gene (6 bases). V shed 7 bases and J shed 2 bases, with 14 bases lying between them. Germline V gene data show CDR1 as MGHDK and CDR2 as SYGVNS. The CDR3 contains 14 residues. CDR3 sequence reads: CASTSRQENYGYTF. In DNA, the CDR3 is TGTGCCAGCACCTCCCGACAGGAAAACTATGGCTACACCTTC.

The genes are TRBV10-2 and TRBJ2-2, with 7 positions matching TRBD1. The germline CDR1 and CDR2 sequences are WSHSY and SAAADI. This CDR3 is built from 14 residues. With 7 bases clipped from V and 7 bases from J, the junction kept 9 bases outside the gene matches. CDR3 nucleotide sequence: TGCGCCAGCAAGTATAGGGGGCCGGACGGGGAGCTGTTTTTT. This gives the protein CASKYRGPDGELFF.

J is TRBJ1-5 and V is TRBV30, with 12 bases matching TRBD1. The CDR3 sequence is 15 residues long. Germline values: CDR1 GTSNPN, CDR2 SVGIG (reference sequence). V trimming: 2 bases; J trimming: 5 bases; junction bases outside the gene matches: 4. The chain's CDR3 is CAWSTGTGGDQPQHF. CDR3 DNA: TGTGCCTGGAGTACCGGGACAGGGGGCGATCAGCCCCAGCATTTT. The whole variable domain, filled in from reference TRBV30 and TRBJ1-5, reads SQTIHQWPATLVQPVGSPLSLECTVEGTSNPNLYWYRQAAGRGLQLLFYSVGIGQISSEVPQNLSASRPQDRQFILSSKKLLLSDSGFYLCAWSTGTGGDQPQHFGDGTRLSIL.

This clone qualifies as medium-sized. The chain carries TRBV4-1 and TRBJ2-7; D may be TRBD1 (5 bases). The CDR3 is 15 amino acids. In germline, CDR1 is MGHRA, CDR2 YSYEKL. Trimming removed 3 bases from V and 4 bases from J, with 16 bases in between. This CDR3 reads CASSHAGKGIYEQYF. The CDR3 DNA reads TGCGCCAGCAGCCACGCAGGGAAAGGGATTTACGAGCAGTACTTC.

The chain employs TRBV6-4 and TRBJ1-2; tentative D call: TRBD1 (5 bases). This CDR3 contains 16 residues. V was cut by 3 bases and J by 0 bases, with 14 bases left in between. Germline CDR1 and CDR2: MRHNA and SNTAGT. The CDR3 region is CASSENGGTPNYGYTF. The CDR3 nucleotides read TGTGCCAGCAGTGAAAATGGGGGGACCCCTAACTATGGCTACACCTTC.

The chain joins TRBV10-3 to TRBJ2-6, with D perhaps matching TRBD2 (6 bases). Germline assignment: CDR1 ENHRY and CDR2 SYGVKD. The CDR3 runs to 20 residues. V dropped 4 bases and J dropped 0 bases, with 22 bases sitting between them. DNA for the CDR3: TGTGCCATCAGTGGGGGGGACCCAAGGTTGGGGGACTCTGGGGCCAACGTCCTGACTTTC. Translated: CAISGGDPRLGDSGANVLTF.

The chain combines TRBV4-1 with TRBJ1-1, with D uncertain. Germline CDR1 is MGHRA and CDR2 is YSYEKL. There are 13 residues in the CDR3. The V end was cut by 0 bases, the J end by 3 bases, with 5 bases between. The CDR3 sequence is CASSQDLYTEAFF. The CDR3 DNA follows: TGCGCCAGCAGCCAAGATCTATACACTGAAGCTTTCTTT.

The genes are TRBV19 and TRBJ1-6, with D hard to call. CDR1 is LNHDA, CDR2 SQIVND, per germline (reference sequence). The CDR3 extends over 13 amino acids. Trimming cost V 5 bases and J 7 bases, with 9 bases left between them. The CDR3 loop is CASSPGRNSPLHF. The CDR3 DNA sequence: TGTGCCAGTAGTCCCGGTCGGAATTCACCCCTCCACTTT.

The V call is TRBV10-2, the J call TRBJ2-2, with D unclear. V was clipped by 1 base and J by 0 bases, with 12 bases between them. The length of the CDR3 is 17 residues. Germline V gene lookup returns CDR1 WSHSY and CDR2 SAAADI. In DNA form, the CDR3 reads TGCGCCAGCAGTGAGTTGCCCGCGGCTACGAACACCGGGGAGCTGTTTTTT. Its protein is CASSELPAATNTGELFF.

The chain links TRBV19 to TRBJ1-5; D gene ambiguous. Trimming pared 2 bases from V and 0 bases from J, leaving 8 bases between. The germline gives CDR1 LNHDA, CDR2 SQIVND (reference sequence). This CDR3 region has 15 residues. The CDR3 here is CASSIRDNSNQPQHF. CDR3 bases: TGTGCCAGTAGTATACGGGATAATAGCAATCAGCCCCAGCATTTT.

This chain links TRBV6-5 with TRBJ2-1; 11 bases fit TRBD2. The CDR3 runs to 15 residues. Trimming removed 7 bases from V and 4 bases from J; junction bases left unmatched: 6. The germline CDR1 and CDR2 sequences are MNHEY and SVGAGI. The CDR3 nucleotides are TGTGCCAGCACCGCACTAGCGGGAGCATACAATGAGCAGTTCTTC. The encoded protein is CASTALAGAYNEQFF.

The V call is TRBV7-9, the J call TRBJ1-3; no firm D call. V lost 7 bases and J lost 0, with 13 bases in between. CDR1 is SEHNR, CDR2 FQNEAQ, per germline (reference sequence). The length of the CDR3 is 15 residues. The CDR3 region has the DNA TGTGCCAGCATCAACGGGTCTCGCTCTGGAAACACCATATATTTT. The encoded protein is CASINGSRSGNTIYF.

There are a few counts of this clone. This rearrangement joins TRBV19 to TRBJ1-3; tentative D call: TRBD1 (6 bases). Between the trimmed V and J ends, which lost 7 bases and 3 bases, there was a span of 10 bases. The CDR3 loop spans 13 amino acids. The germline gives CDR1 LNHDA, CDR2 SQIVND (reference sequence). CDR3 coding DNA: TGTGCCAGTACAGGGGCCAGTGGAAACACCATATATTTT. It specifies CASTGASGNTIYF.

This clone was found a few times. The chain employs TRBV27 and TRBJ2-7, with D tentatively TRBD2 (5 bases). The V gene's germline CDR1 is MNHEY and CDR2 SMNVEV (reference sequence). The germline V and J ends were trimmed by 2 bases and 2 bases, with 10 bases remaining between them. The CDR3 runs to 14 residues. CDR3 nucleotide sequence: TGTGCCAGCAGTTTAAAAGCGGTTCCCTACGAGCAGTACTTC. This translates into CASSLKAVPYEQYF.